The present entry profiles one TCR beta chain with its context. This clone's antigen is unknown. Base qualities are not recorded, but no much larger clone differs from it by a single base. The sample comes from a study of CD8+CD57+ T cells in acquired aplastic anemia (dated by TCRdb to the late 2010s). Looking at the study overall: DNA extracted from sorted CD4+ and CD8+ cells had a mean of 3.2 ug, with a range of 0.2 to 27.4 ug. CD8+CD57+ expansion was defined as frequency above the mean frequency observed in healthy subjects. Study-wide conclusions, independent of this receptor: Between patients and healthy controls, no significant difference in CD8+ Simpson's diversity was found (P=0.060). Although 25 to 30 CD8+ CDR3 sequences were shared by patients and controls, these sequences appeared highly expressed in patients and within the immunodominant clones of patients.

V ends up 0 bases short and J 2 bases short, with an unmatched junction base count of 3. Based on the germline V gene, the CDR1 and CDR2 sequences are LGHNA and YSLEER. The CDR3 contains 16 residues, cysteine and phenylalanine counted. The only DNA kept is the CDR3, 48 bases in frame from the first base. Patients chosen for sequencing had shown expansion of CD8+CD57+ cells by flow cytometry. All patients had severe acquired aplastic anemia diagnosed by International Study of Aplastic Anemia and Agranulocytosis and Camitta criteria. No patient had received any therapy when blood was sampled. In this study, sorted CD4+ and CD8+ T cells from the blood of healthy subjects and of severe aplastic anemia patients had their TCR repertoires deep-sequenced. Patients were enrolled in the USA under clinicaltrials.gov protocols 00001620, 01623167, 00001397, 00071045, 00081523 and 00961064. Ficoll-Paque density gradient centrifugation was used to isolate peripheral blood mononuclear cells. Before DNA was extracted, CD4+ and CD8+ T cells were sorted using either FACS or magnetic beads.

Profiling of TCR beta VDJ combinations and CDR3 sequences used genomic DNA as the template. An Illumina HiSeq 2000 was used for TCR repertoire sequencing. The authors' pipeline ran thus. Repertoires were assessed using TRBV/TRBJ rearrangement plots, CDR3 size and DJ length profiles, and Simpson's diversity index. Whichever DNA sequence was most abundant in the deep sequencing data was defined as the immunodominant clone. CDR3 amino acid sequences were checked for sharing between subjects and were compared against published repertoires and the VDJdb database. TCRdb reprocessed the public reads (quality trimming at Q25 with fastp, clone calling with MiXCR) and kept in-frame beta chains. Identical CDR3 proteins give one entry, which carries the most common genes and DNA. The V and J calls, along with clone size, are taken from TCRdb and not from the paper's own processing. The sample table lists 200,000 or so distinct CDR3 sequences, under 55% of them with a count of one. Of the sample, around 8.8% is held by the ten largest clones.

The sample comprised sorted CD4+, CD8+, or CD8+CD57+ T cells (not recorded which) from PBMCs. The TCR originated in a human donor with aplastic anemia. Rearrangement joined TRBV4-3 to TRBJ1-5; 8 of the junction bases match TRBD1. The CDR3 in this case is CASSQDRGLGNQPQHF. DNA sequence: TGCGCCAGCAGCCAAGACAGGGGGCTTGGCAATCAGCCCCAGCATTTT.